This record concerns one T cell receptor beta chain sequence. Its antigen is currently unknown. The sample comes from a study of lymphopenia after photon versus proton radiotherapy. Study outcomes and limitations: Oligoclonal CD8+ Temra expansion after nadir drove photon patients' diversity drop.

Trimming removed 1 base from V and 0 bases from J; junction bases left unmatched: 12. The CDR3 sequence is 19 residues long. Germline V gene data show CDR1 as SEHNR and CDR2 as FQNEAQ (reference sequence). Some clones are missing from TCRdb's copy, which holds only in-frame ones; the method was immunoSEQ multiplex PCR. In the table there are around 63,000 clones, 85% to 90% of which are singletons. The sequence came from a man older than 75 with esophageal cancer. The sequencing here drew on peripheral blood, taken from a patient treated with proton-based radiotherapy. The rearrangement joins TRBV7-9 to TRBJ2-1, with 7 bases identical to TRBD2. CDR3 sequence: CASSLGWFGTGGSYNEQFF. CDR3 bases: TGTGCCAGCAGCTTAGGGTGGTTTGGGACGGGGGGCTCCTACAATGAGCAGTTCTTC.